Listed here are 29 T cell receptor beta chains from one sample, sequenced in a study of shared clonotypes between healthy human individuals. Clones were sequenced by immunoSEQ multiplex PCR, and TCRdb holds only the in-frame ones, with some missing. The repertoire holds roughly 2,500,000 clones, with approximately 93% as singletons. Sequenced material: naive CD4+ T cells from PBMCs. As for subset: CD45RA+ positively selected. The receptors originated from a man younger than 35 in good health. Some clones in this sample may be carry-over from other donors' samples.

This rearrangement joins TRBV5-1 to TRBJ2-3; D remains unclear. V lost 0 bases to trimming and J lost 4 bases, with 9 bases between them. The CDR3 is 14 amino acids. Per germline, CDR1 SGHRS and CDR2 YFSETQ. The CDR3 coding sequence is TGCGCCAGCAGCTTGGCCGCGATCGCAGATACGCAGTATTTT. It translates to CASSLAAIADTQYF. Complete variable domain (other parts from reference TRBV5-1 and TRBJ2-3): KAGVTQTPRYLIKTRGQQVTLSCSPISGHRSVSWYQQTPGQGLQFLFEYFSETQRNKGNFPGRFSGRQFSNSRSEMNVSTLELGDSALYLCASSLAAIADTQYFGPGTRLTVL.

This clone was observed a handful of times. The sample contains more than one DNA sequence encoding this CDR3. This rearrangement joins TRBV20-1 to TRBJ1-5; no definite D call. Germline CDR1 and CDR2: DFQATT and SNEGSKA (reference sequence). CDR3 length: 10 amino acids. V dropped 6 bases and J dropped 4 bases, with 4 bases sitting between them. The CDR3 here is CSAGNQPQHF. The CDR3 nucleotides are TGCAGTGCGGGGAATCAGCCCCAGCATTTT.

The chain employs TRBV4-1 and TRBJ2-7; 13 positions match TRBD2. Germline CDR1 is MGHRA and CDR2 is YSYEKL. Trimming cost V 4 bases and J 0 bases; bases outside gene matches: 3. The CDR3 contains 16 residues. CDR3 DNA sequence: TGCGCCAGCAGCCCCCGGACTAGCGGGAGCTCCTACGAGCAGTACTTC. Its translation: CASSPRTSGSSYEQYF.

The J gene is TRBJ1-1, the V gene TRBV14, with TRBD1 matching 7 bases. Trimming took 4 bases from V and 3 from J; bases not matched to a gene: 11. The CDR3 covers 16 residues. CDR1 SGHDN and CDR2 FVKESK come from the germline V gene. The CDR3 coding sequence is TGTGCCAGCAGCCCAACGGCTAGGGGGCAGTACACTGAAGCTTTCTTT. It translates to CASSPTARGQYTEAFF.

V and J are TRBV28 and TRBJ1-5; TRBD1 matches 9 bases. The germline V gene has CDR1 MDHEN and CDR2 SYDVKM. Trimming at V came to 3 bases and at J to 1 base, leaving 4 bases not matched to a gene. The CDR3 length is 16 residues. The CDR3 sequence is CASSFRQGVSNQPQHF. The CDR3 coding sequence is TGTGCCAGCAGTTTTCGACAGGGGGTCAGCAATCAGCCCCAGCATTTT.

Here the CDR3 reads CASRPPGLKRELTEAFF. The CDR3 DNA reads as TGTGCCAGCAGACCGCCGGGACTCAAGCGTGAGCTCACTGAAGCTTTCTTT. This chain joins TRBV7-9 and TRBJ1-1; a weak D match, TRBD1 (5 bases). Trimming left V 6 bases short and J 4 bases short, with 24 bases between. Germline V CDR1 and CDR2: SEHNR, FQNEAQ (reference sequence). The CDR3 runs 17 residues.

Comment on this clone: A read error may produce the germline difference seen at one junction end. In the same sample, other DNA sequences code for this CDR3. This chain uses TRBV15 with TRBJ1-1; 7 bases are shared with TRBD1. The CDR3 contains 15 residues. Germline CDR1 is LNHNV and CDR2 is YYDKDF (reference sequence). The DNA of the CDR3 is TGCGCCACCAGCAGGTCGGGACAGATGAACACTGAAGCTTTCTTT. It is translated as CATSRSGQMNTEAFF.

This sequence joins TRBV28 and TRBJ1-1; D not resolved. Germline V gene data show CDR1 as MDHEN and CDR2 as SYDVKM. Trimming took off 7 bases at V and 6 bases at J, with 15 bases between the two ends. This CDR3 has 13 amino acids. The CDR3 DNA reads as TGTGCCAGCATCCGAGGACTACCCCCTGAAGCTTTCTTT. This codes for CASIRGLPPEAFF. The variable domain in full, with the rest retrieved from reference TRBV28 and TRBJ1-1, is DVKVTQSSRYLVKRTGEKVFLECVQDMDHENMFWYRQDPGLGLRLIYFSYDVKMKEKGDIPEGYSVSREKKERFSLILESASTNQTSMYLCASIRGLPPEAFFGQGTRLTVV.

The chain has TRBV11-2 and TRBJ2-7; the D gene is possibly TRBD2 (9 bases). Per the germline V gene, CDR1 is SGHAT and CDR2 is FQNNGV. The CDR3 runs to 18 residues. V was trimmed by 5 bases and J by 2 bases, leaving 25 bases between them. In DNA, the CDR3 is TGTGCCAGCAGCATTTCAGGGGGCGCGCCTAGCGGGACCTACGAGCAGTACTTC. Protein product: CASSISGGAPSGTYEQYF.

The chain uses TRBV2 and TRBJ2-1; no clear D. This CDR3 region has 13 residues. V lost 7 bases to trimming and J lost 5 bases, with 12 bases between them. Germline lookup yields CDR1 SNHLY and CDR2 FYNNEI. The CDR3 sequence is CASTEDIDNEQFF. CDR3 nucleotides: TGTGCCAGCACCGAAGACATAGACAATGAGCAGTTCTTC.

V gene TRBV7-3 combines with J gene TRBJ2-6, with D maybe TRBD1 (6 bases). Germline CDR1 SGHTA, CDR2 FQGTGA. The ends were cut back, 4 bases at V and 16 bases at J, with 14 bases in the middle. The CDR3 length is 12 residues. The CDR3: CASSSDRTKLTF. In DNA form, the CDR3 reads TGTGCCAGCAGCTCAGACAGGACCAAACTGACTTTC. The complete variable domain, with remaining parts taken from reference TRBV7-3 and TRBJ2-6, reads GAGVSQTPSNKVTEKGKYVELRCDPISGHTALYWYRQSLGQGPEFLIYFQGTGAADDSGLPNDRFFAVRPEGSVSTLKIQRTERGDSAVYLCASSSDRTKLTFGAGSRLTVL.

The V call is TRBV7-9, the J call TRBJ1-3, with D possibly TRBD1 on 5 matching bases. V lost 0 bases to trimming and J lost 1 base, with 19 bases between them. The CDR3 extends over 19 amino acids. CDR1 and CDR2 from the germline V gene are SEHNR and FQNEAQ (reference sequence). The CDR3 nucleotides read TGTGCCAGCAGCTTAGCGCTAGGAGACAGAGGGTATTCTGGAAACACCATATATTTT. Translating gives CASSLALGDRGYSGNTIYF. The full variable domain, in which reference TRBV7-9 and TRBJ1-3 provide the parts outside the CDR3, is DTGVSQNPRHKITKRGQNVTFRCDPISEHNRLYWYRQTLGQGPEFLTYFQNEAQLEKSRLLSDRFSAERPKGSFSTLEIQRTEQGDSAMYLCASSLALGDRGYSGNTIYFGEGSWLTVV.

The chain joins TRBV7-3 to TRBJ2-5; 10 bases line up with TRBD1. With 4 bases clipped from V and 2 bases from J, the junction kept 4 bases outside the gene matches. CDR3 length: 15 amino acids. Germline loops: CDR1 SGHTA, CDR2 FQGTGA. The CDR3 DNA reads as TGTGCCAGCAGCTATGGACAGGGGGGTCAAGAGACCCAGTACTTC. This encodes CASSYGQGGQETQYF.

The chain links TRBV28 to TRBJ1-5; unclear D gene. Trimming took 3 bases from V and 2 from J, leaving 14 bases between them. Germline CDR1 is MDHEN and CDR2 is SYDVKM. This CDR3 spans 16 amino acids. The DNA of the CDR3 is TGTGCCAGCAGTTTCGGCAGGCGCCTTGGCAATCAGCCCCAGCATTTT. Translation gives CASSFGRRLGNQPQHF.

In its sample, this clone was seen once. This chain connects TRBV27 to TRBJ1-1, with D unresolved. The V end lost 6 bases, the J end lost 0 bases, and 5 bases lay between the germline ends. CDR1 MNHEY and CDR2 SMNVEV come from the germline V gene (reference sequence). CDR3 size: 12 residues. The CDR3 region has the DNA TGTGCCAGCAGGACAATGAACACTGAAGCTTTCTTT. Amino acids: CASRTMNTEAFF.

This chain connects TRBV7-9 to TRBJ2-1, with 8 bases aligning to TRBD2. The CDR3 extends over 17 amino acids. The ends lost 5 bases at V and 0 bases at J; junction bases unmatched: 9. Germline V gives CDR1 SEHNR, CDR2 FQNEAQ (reference sequence). DNA for the CDR3: TGTGCCAGCAGCCCCCGCCAGCGGGAGCGCTCCTACAATGAGCAGTTCTTC. Its translation: CASSPRQRERSYNEQFF.

The chain carries TRBV28 and TRBJ2-7, with 10 bases matching TRBD1. The V segment lost 5 bases and the J segment 6 bases; nucleotides outside the gene matches: 10. The CDR3 spans 15 residues. Germline V gives CDR1 MDHEN, CDR2 SYDVKM. CDR3 loop: CASSTGQGIGSEQYF. CDR3 coding DNA: TGTGCCAGCAGTACGGGACAGGGGATTGGGAGCGAGCAGTACTTC.

The chain uses TRBV28 and TRBJ2-3, with 11 bases lining up with TRBD1. This CDR3 spans 16 amino acids. Unmatched junction bases numbered 12, after V lost 6 bases and J lost 7 bases. Germline CDR1 reads MDHEN; CDR2 reads SYDVKM. CDR3 DNA: TGTGCCAGCAGCCACCGGGACAGGGGGATGGTGTATACGCAGTATTTT. This translates into CASSHRDRGMVYTQYF.

The J gene is TRBJ1-2, the V gene TRBV4-1; TRBD1 aligns across 7 bases. Germline-derived CDR1 and CDR2 are MGHRA and YSYEKL. This CDR3 spans 13 amino acids. V was pared by 4 bases and J by 2 bases, with 1 base of the junction left unmatched. CDR3 region: CASSPQGNYGYTF. The CDR3 region has the DNA TGCGCCAGCAGCCCACAGGGGAACTATGGCTACACCTTC.

The chain is built from TRBV5-4 and TRBJ2-3; TRBD1 aligns across 11 bases. Germline V gene lookup returns CDR1 SGHNT and CDR2 YYREEE (reference sequence). This CDR3 has 16 residues. Trimming removed 4 bases from V and 4 bases from J; junction bases left unmatched: 8. The CDR3 reads CASSHPGTGGADTQYF. As DNA, the CDR3 is TGTGCCAGCAGCCACCCGGGGACAGGGGGAGCAGATACGCAGTATTTT.

The CDR3 region has the DNA TGTGCCAGCAGGGGGGCGGTAAACACTGAAGCTTTCTTT. Translated, it gives CASRGAVNTEAFF. The chain uses TRBV7-6 and TRBJ1-1; D might be TRBD1 (6 bases). V was cut by 6 bases and J by 2 bases, with 10 bases left in between. The CDR3 totals 13 residues. In germline, CDR1 is SGHVS, CDR2 FNYEAQ.

The chain uses TRBV29-1 and TRBJ2-3; 7 positions agree with TRBD2. The CDR3 covers 13 residues. V was clipped by 4 bases and J by 4 bases; unmatched bases: 5. Germline CDR1 and CDR2: SQVTM and ANQGSEA. In DNA, the CDR3 is TGCAGCGTTGTTGCGGGAGCGGCAGATACGCAGTATTTT. Translating gives CSVVAGAADTQYF.

This chain links TRBV6-5 with TRBJ2-3; D call uncertain. In germline, CDR1 is MNHEY, CDR2 SVGAGI. With 0 bases removed from V and 4 bases from J, the gap between germline ends came to 5 bases. The CDR3 runs to 13 residues. The CDR3 sequence: CASSYSMPDTQYF. Here the CDR3 DNA reads TGTGCCAGCAGTTACTCGATGCCAGATACGCAGTATTTT.

The J gene is TRBJ1-1, the V gene TRBV28; D gene uncertain. Germline V lookup: CDR1 MDHEN, CDR2 SYDVKM. Between the trimmed V and J ends, which lost 4 bases and 1 base, there was a span of 19 bases. The CDR3 runs to 17 residues. CDR3 region: CASSSASINYGNTEAFF. The CDR3 DNA reads as TGTGCCAGCAGTTCAGCATCTATCAATTACGGGAACACTGAAGCTTTCTTT.

There are a few counts of this clone. V gene TRBV7-9 combines with J gene TRBJ1-2; D uncertain. Trimming removed 5 bases from V and 9 bases from J, with 16 bases in between. The CDR3 extends over 13 amino acids. CDR1 is SEHNR and CDR2 is FQNEAQ in the germline V gene (reference sequence). Here the CDR3 DNA reads TGTGCCAGCAGCGCCGGGCCTTCTGGAAGCTACACCTTC. Translation gives CASSAGPSGSYTF.

J is TRBJ1-1 and V is TRBV9, with 10 positions matching TRBD1. The V and J ends lost 2 bases and 0 bases, in that order; junction bases with no gene match: 7. Germline CDR1 reads SGDLS; CDR2 reads YYNGEE. There are 17 residues in the CDR3. As DNA, the CDR3 is TGTGCCAGCAGCGTTACCGGGACAGGGGTCTTGAACACTGAAGCTTTCTTT. Residues: CASSVTGTGVLNTEAFF. The full variable domain, with the rest looked up from reference TRBV9 and TRBJ1-1, is DSGVTQTPKHLITATGQRVTLRCSPRSGDLSVYWYQQSLDQGLQFLIQYYNGEERAKGNILERFSAQQFPDLHSELNLSSLELGDSALYFCASSVTGTGVLNTEAFFGQGTRLTVV.

In DNA, the CDR3 is TGTGCCAGCAGCTTGGGGGAGAATCAGCCCCAGCATTTT. Residues: CASSLGENQPQHF. V usage is TRBV11-1 and J usage is TRBJ1-5; D might be TRBD1 (5 bases). The CDR3 contains 13 residues. Trimming removed 3 bases from V and 4 bases from J, with 7 bases in between. CDR1 is SGHAT and CDR2 is FQDESV in the germline V gene (reference sequence).

The gene calls are TRBV4-2 and TRBJ1-2; the D gene is possibly TRBD1 (5 bases). CDR3 length: 14 amino acids. V lost 1 base to trimming and J lost 2 bases, with 8 bases between them. CDR1 and CDR2 from the germline V gene are LGHNA and YNFKEQ. The CDR3 loop is CASSQAGANYGYTF. CDR3 nucleotides: TGTGCCAGCAGCCAAGCTGGGGCAAACTATGGCTACACCTTC.

The rearrangement uses TRBV5-1 and TRBJ1-6; no clear D gene. Germline CDR1 and CDR2: SGHRS and YFSETQ. The CDR3 length is 14 residues. V dropped 0 bases and J dropped 10 bases, with 11 bases sitting between them. CDR3 protein: CASSLAVARSPLHF. The CDR3 DNA sequence: TGCGCCAGCAGCTTGGCAGTCGCTAGGTCACCCCTCCACTTT.